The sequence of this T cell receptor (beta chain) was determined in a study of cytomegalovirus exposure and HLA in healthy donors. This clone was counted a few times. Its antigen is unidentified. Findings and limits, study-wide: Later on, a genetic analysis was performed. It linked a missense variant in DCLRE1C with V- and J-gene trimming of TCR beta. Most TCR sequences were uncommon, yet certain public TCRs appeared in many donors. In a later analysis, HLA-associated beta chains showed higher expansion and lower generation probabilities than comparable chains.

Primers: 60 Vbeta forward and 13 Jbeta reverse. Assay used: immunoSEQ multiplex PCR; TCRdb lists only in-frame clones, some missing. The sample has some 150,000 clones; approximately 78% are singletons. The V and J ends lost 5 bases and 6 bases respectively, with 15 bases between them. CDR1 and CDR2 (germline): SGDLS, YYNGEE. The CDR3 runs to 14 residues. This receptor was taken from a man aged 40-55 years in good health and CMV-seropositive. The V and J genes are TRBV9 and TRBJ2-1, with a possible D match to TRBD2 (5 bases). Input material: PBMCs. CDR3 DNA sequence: TGTGCCAGCAGGAGAGGAGGTGGATCCAATGAGCAGTTCTTC. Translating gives CASRRGGGSNEQFF. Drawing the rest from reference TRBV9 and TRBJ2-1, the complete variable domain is DSGVTQTPKHLITATGQRVTLRCSPRSGDLSVYWYQQSLDQGLQFLIQYYNGEERAKGNILERFSAQQFPDLHSELNLSSLELGDSALYFCASRRGGGSNEQFFGPGTRLTVL.